The 25 T cell receptor beta chains reported below all come from one sample, sequenced in a study of blood T cell repertoires in COVID-19. Here immunoSEQ multiplex PCR was the method, and the copy in TCRdb shows in-frame clones only, minus some. In the table there are about 120,000 clones, 79% of which are singletons. Input material: peripheral blood. Every receptor here comes from a woman of 80 years or more with acute or convalescent COVID-19.

The CDR3 sequence is CASSVGNSGSRSNIQYF. The CDR3 nucleotides read TGTGCCAGCAGCGTAGGGAATAGCGGGAGTCGAAGCAACATTCAGTACTTC. The rearrangement joins TRBV9 to TRBJ2-4; 9 bases match TRBD2. Trimming took 0 bases from V and 7 from J; bases not matched to a gene: 11. The germline V gene encodes CDR1 SGDLS and CDR2 YYNGEE. The CDR3 is made up of 17 amino acids.

This clone has more than one count but fewer than ten. V is TRBV5-8 and J is TRBJ1-1, with TRBD1 as a possible D gene (6 bases). CDR3 size: 12 residues. With 2 bases removed from V and 10 bases from J, the gap between germline ends came to 12 bases. Germline CDR1 SGHTS, CDR2 YDEGEE. The CDR3 loop reads CASSLRGGGAFF. The CDR3 nucleotides read TGTGCCAGCAGCTTAAGGGGGGGAGGAGCTTTCTTT.

There are a few counts of this clone. This CDR3 is CASSFNRKETQYF. The CDR3 DNA follows: TGTGCCAGTAGTTTTAACAGGAAAGAGACCCAGTACTTC. The rearrangement links TRBV19 to TRBJ2-5, with D possibly being TRBD1 (5 bases). The CDR3 sequence is 13 residues long. V shed 5 bases and J shed 3 bases, with 10 bases lying between them. The germline V gene encodes CDR1 LNHDA and CDR2 SQIVND (reference sequence).

The chain uses TRBV24-1 and TRBJ2-4, with D tentatively TRBD2 (5 bases). The CDR3 loop spans 16 amino acids. Between the trimmed V and J ends, which lost 1 base and 4 bases, there was a span of 13 bases. Germline-derived CDR1 and CDR2 are KGHDR and SFDVKD. CDR3: CATSDFVRGVKNIQYF. The CDR3 nucleotides read TGTGCCACCAGTGATTTTGTCCGGGGTGTGAAAAACATTCAGTACTTC.

The gene calls are TRBV11-3 and TRBJ2-1; perhaps TRBD2 as D (6 bases). The CDR3 extends over 14 amino acids. Per germline, CDR1 SGHNT and CDR2 YENEEA. The germline V and J ends were trimmed by 5 bases and 4 bases, with 12 bases remaining between them. CDR3 DNA: TGTGCCAGCAGCGCGGGACTGGATTACAATGAGCAGTTCTTC. The encoded protein is CASSAGLDYNEQFF. Drawing the rest from reference TRBV11-3 and TRBJ2-1, the complete variable domain is EAGVVQSPRYKIIEKKQPVAFWCNPISGHNTLYWYLQNLGQGPELLIRYENEEAVDDSQLPKDRFSAERLKGVDSTLKIQPAELGDSAVYLCASSAGLDYNEQFFGPGTRLTVL.

The rearrangement joins TRBV18 to TRBJ2-5, with TRBD2 as a possible D gene (5 bases). Per the germline V gene, CDR1 is KGHSH and CDR2 is LQKENI. The CDR3 has 15 amino acids. Trimming stripped 4 bases from V and 2 bases from J, with 14 bases between. The CDR3 here is CASSRSRTGQETQYF. The CDR3 DNA is TGTGCCAGCTCACGAAGCCGGACGGGACAAGAGACCCAGTACTTC.

The chain carries TRBV6-2 or TRBV6-3 and TRBJ2-1, with 7 bases that match TRBD2. Trimming took 6 bases from V and 7 from J; bases not matched to a gene: 9. The germline gives CDR1 MNHEY, CDR2 SVGEGT. The CDR3 is 14 amino acids. CDR3 sequence reads: CASSKSGAFNEQFF. CDR3 DNA: TGTGCCAGCAGCAAGAGCGGGGCCTTTAATGAGCAGTTCTTC.

The chain combines TRBV7-2 with TRBJ2-5; D gene uncertain. Per germline, CDR1 SGHTA and CDR2 FQGNSA. The CDR3 is 13 amino acids. V was shortened by 5 bases and J by 2 bases, with 9 bases between the two germline ends. The CDR3 DNA reads TGTGCCAGCAGCGCGCACAGTCAAGAGACCCAGTACTTC. Translating it yields CASSAHSQETQYF. The full variable domain, in which reference TRBV7-2 and TRBJ2-5 provide the parts outside the CDR3, is GAGVSQSPSNKVTEKGKDVELRCDPISGHTALYWYRQSLGQGLEFLIYFQGNSAPDKSGLPSDRFSAERTGGSVSTLTIQRTQQEDSAVYLCASSAHSQETQYFGPGTRLLVL.

The chain links TRBV27 to TRBJ1-2, with a weak D call TRBD1 (6 bases). The CDR3 contains 14 residues. V was clipped by 4 bases and J by 4 bases, with 13 bases between them. Germline CDR1 MNHEY, CDR2 SMNVEV (reference sequence). CDR3: CASSWGQEGYGYTF. For the CDR3, the DNA is TGTGCCAGCAGTTGGGGGCAAGAAGGCTATGGCTACACCTTC.

The chain has TRBV6-5 and TRBJ2-5, with TRBD1 identical over 10 bases. Per the germline V gene, CDR1 is MNHEY and CDR2 is SVGAGI. J gave up 5 bases and V 6 bases, and 3 bases lay outside the gene matches. The CDR3 totals 13 residues. The CDR3 sequence: CASRDRGRETQYF. CDR3 nucleotide sequence: TGTGCCAGCAGGGACAGGGGGAGGGAGACCCAGTACTTC.

The chain has TRBV27 and TRBJ1-2; no definite D call. The CDR3 totals 9 residues. From germline, CDR1 is MNHEY and CDR2 SMNVEV (reference sequence). The CDR3 DNA reads TGTGACAAGAACTATGGCTACACCTTC. Amino acids: CDKNYGYTF.

This chain connects TRBV5-4 to TRBJ2-1, with D perhaps matching TRBD2 (6 bases). V was cut by 2 bases and J by 2 bases, with 11 bases left in between. Germline CDR1 reads SGHNT; CDR2 reads YYREEE (reference sequence). The CDR3 loop spans 15 amino acids. The CDR3 loop reads CASSFQAGPYNEQFF. The CDR3 coding sequence is TGTGCCAGCAGCTTCCAGGCGGGACCCTACAATGAGCAGTTCTTC. The full variable domain, with the rest looked up from reference TRBV5-4 and TRBJ2-1, is ETGVTQSPTHLIKTRGQQVTLRCSSQSGHNTVSWYQQALGQGPQFIFQYYREEENGRGNFPPRFSGLQFPNYSSELNVNALELDDSALYLCASSFQAGPYNEQFFGPGTRLTVL.

This sequence joins TRBV19 and TRBJ1-4; D gene uncertain. The CDR3 is made up of 13 amino acids. Looked up from germline, CDR1 is LNHDA and CDR2 is SQIVND (reference sequence). V shed 8 bases and J shed 3 bases, with 10 bases lying between them. CDR3 region: CASVDWANEKLFF. The CDR3 DNA is TGTGCCAGTGTGGACTGGGCTAATGAAAAACTGTTTTTT.

V usage is TRBV5-4 and J usage is TRBJ1-2; D unclear. V lost 1 base and J 8 bases, leaving 9 bases between the germline ends. The germline V gene has CDR1 SGHNT and CDR2 YYREEE (reference sequence). The CDR3 extends over 12 amino acids. The CDR3 DNA follows: TGTGCCAGCAGCTTGCAGGCGGGGGGCTACACCTTC. Its protein is CASSLQAGGYTF.

This CDR3 is CASNQGALYNEQFF. CDR3 in DNA: TGTGCCAGCAATCAGGGGGCGCTTTACAATGAGCAGTTCTTC. This rearrangement joins TRBV6-5 to TRBJ2-1; 8 bases agree with TRBD1. Per germline, CDR1 MNHEY and CDR2 SVGAGI. The CDR3 contains 14 residues. V was clipped by 7 bases and J by 4 bases; unmatched bases: 6.

This chain connects TRBV15 to TRBJ2-5; 7 bases line up with TRBD1. Trimming cost V 0 bases and J 2 bases; bases outside gene matches: 3. Germline CDR1 reads LNHNV; CDR2 reads YYDKDF (reference sequence). The CDR3 runs to 15 residues. The CDR3 loop is CATSREIRGQETQYF. The CDR3 DNA is TGTGCCACCAGCAGAGAAATCAGGGGGCAAGAGACCCAGTACTTC. The whole variable domain, remainder taken from reference TRBV15 and TRBJ2-5, is DAMVIQNPRYQVTQFGKPVTLSCSQTLNHNVMYWYQQKSSQAPKLLFHYYDKDFNNEADTPDNFQSRRPNTSFCFLDIRSPGLGDTAMYLCATSREIRGQETQYFGPGTRLLVL.

V usage is TRBV28 and J usage is TRBJ1-3, with D perhaps TRBD1 (5 bases). V lost 5 bases and J 6 bases, leaving 32 bases between the germline ends. This CDR3 is built from 20 residues. Germline V gene sequence: CDR1 MDHEN, CDR2 SYDVKM. In DNA form, the CDR3 reads TGTGCCAGCAGTATACTCTCGGTTGGTGGGGGGAGTTTCGCGGAAAACACCATATATTTT. Its protein is CASSILSVGGGSFAENTIYF.

This chain connects TRBV10-3 to TRBJ1-6; D may be TRBD1 (5 bases). CDR3 length: 15 residues. Germline V gives CDR1 ENHRY, CDR2 SYGVKD. V lost 6 bases to trimming and J lost 8 bases, with 17 bases between them. DNA for the CDR3: TGTGCCATCAGCCCTGGGGGGGGGTCCGATTCACCCCTCCACTTT. Translation: CAISPGGGSDSPLHF.

The V and J genes are TRBV7-9 and TRBJ2-5, with a possible D match to TRBD2 (6 bases). Trimming took 3 bases from V and 3 from J, leaving 11 bases between them. The CDR3 is 14 amino acids. Germline loops: CDR1 SEHNR, CDR2 FQNEAQ (reference sequence). DNA for the CDR3: TGTGCCAGCAGCTTTGGGGGGATAGAAGAGACCCAGTACTTC. Translating gives CASSFGGIEETQYF.

V usage is TRBV5-6 and J usage is TRBJ2-1; 11 nucleotides line up with TRBD2. The CDR3 covers 15 residues. J gave up 7 bases and V 0 bases, and 3 bases lay outside the gene matches. CDR1 SGHDT and CDR2 YYEEEE come from the germline V gene. The CDR3 DNA follows: TGTGCCAGCAGCTTGGGGACTAGCGGGTGGAATGAGCAGTTCTTC. This sequence encodes CASSLGTSGWNEQFF.

This clone was recorded at least ten times. V and J are TRBV11-2 and TRBJ2-2; D possibly corresponds to TRBD1 (5 bases). Trimming removed 5 bases from V and 6 bases from J, with 16 bases in between. Germline V CDR1 and CDR2: SGHAT, FQNNGV. The CDR3 is 15 amino acids. The CDR3 sequence is CASSPVRGLPGELFF. The CDR3 DNA is TGTGCCAGCAGCCCGGTTAGGGGTCTGCCCGGGGAGCTGTTTTTT.

The rearrangement uses TRBV5-1 and TRBJ2-6; perhaps TRBD2 as D (5 bases). Germline CDR1 reads SGHRS; CDR2 reads YFSETQ. The CDR3 sequence is 16 residues long. Trimming left V 0 bases short and J 1 base short, with 8 bases between. CDR3 residues: CASSLAPGSGANVLTF. CDR3 DNA: TGCGCCAGCAGCTTGGCCCCGGGGTCTGGGGCCAACGTCCTGACTTTC.

This chain connects TRBV4-1 to TRBJ2-3; 12 positions agree with TRBD2. The germline gives CDR1 MGHRA, CDR2 YSYEKL. The V segment lost 7 bases and the J segment 4 bases; nucleotides outside the gene matches: 6. The CDR3 is made up of 15 amino acids. The CDR3 sequence is CASTSSGRAADTQYF. The DNA for the CDR3 is TGCGCCAGCACCTCTAGCGGGAGGGCCGCAGATACGCAGTATTTT.

Concerning this clone itself: The sample has other DNA sequences that encode this CDR3 too. The V and J genes are TRBV7-2 and TRBJ2-2; D is undetermined. This CDR3 is built from 14 residues. The germline V gene has CDR1 SGHTA and CDR2 FQGNSA. V was clipped by 0 bases and J by 2 bases, with 4 bases between them. For the CDR3, the DNA is TGTGCCAGCAGCTTAGCCAGAAACACCGGGGAGCTGTTTTTT. As protein: CASSLARNTGELFF.

The chain uses TRBV5-6 and TRBJ1-2; 8 bases are shared with TRBD1. This CDR3 has 14 residues. The V gene's germline CDR1 is SGHDT and CDR2 YYEEEE. Unmatched junction bases numbered 2, after V lost 4 bases and J lost 0 bases. The CDR3 nucleotides read TGTGCCAGCAGCCGACAGGGGCCTAACTATGGCTACACCTTC. Translating it yields CASSRQGPNYGYTF.